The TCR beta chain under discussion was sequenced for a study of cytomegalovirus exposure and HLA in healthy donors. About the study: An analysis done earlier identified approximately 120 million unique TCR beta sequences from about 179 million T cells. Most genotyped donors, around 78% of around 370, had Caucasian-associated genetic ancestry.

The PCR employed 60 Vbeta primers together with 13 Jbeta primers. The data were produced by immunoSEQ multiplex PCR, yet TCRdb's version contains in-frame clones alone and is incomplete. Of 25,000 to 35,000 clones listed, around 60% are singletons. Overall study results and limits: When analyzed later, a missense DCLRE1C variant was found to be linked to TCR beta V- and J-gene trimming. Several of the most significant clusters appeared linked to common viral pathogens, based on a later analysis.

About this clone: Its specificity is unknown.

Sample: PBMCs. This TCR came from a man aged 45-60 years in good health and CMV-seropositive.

For the CDR3, the DNA is TGTGCCAGCCAATCAGTGAACTATGGCTACACCTTC. Its translation is CASQSVNYGYTF. V gene TRBV28 combines with J gene TRBJ1-2; D remains ambiguous. Germline CDR1 MDHEN, CDR2 SYDVKM. The CDR3 totals 12 residues. V was clipped by 8 bases and J by 2 bases, with 9 bases between them.